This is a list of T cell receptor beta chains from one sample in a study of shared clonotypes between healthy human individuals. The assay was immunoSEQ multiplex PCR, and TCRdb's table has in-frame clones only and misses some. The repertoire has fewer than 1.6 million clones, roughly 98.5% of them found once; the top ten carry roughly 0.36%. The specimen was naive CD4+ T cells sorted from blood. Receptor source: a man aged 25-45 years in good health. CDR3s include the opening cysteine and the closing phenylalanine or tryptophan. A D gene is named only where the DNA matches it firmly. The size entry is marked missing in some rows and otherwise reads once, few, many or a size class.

CDR3nt: TGTGCCAGCAGCTATCAGGGGGCTGGTCAGCCCCAGCATTTT
CDR3aa: CASSYQGAGQPQHF
abundance: -
v_gene: TRBV6-5
d_gene: TRBD1
j_gene: TRBJ1-5

CDR3nt: TGCGCCAGCAGCTTCGGTTACTCGGGGGGCACAGATACGCAGTATTTT
CDR3aa: CASSFGYSGGTDTQYF
abundance: -
v_gene: TRBV5-1
d_gene: -
j_gene: TRBJ2-3

CDR3nt: TGTGCCAGCTCACCACCAGGGCCGAACCACTCCGATCAGCCCCAGCATTTT
CDR3aa: CASSPPGPNHSDQPQHF
abundance: -
v_gene: TRBV18
d_gene: -
j_gene: TRBJ1-5

CDR3nt: TGCGCCAGCAGTGACCGCCGAGGGGTGAACACTGAAGCTTTCTTT
CDR3aa: CASSDRRGVNTEAFF
abundance: -
v_gene: TRBV10-1
d_gene: -
j_gene: TRBJ1-1

CDR3nt: TGCGCCAGCAGCTTGGCGACTAGCAGCACAGATACGCAGTATTTT
CDR3aa: CASSLATSSTDTQYF
abundance: -
v_gene: TRBV5-1
d_gene: TRBD2
j_gene: TRBJ2-3

CDR3nt: TGTGCCAGCAGCCCGGACAAGATCCTCACACAGTTAGCAGATACGCAGTATTTT
CDR3aa: CASSPDKILTQLADTQYF
abundance: once
v_gene: TRBV5-6
d_gene: -
j_gene: TRBJ2-3

CDR3nt: TGCGCCAGCAGCTGGGACAGGGGAGTCACTGAAGCTTTCTTT
CDR3aa: CASSWDRGVTEAFF
abundance: -
v_gene: TRBV5-1
d_gene: TRBD1
j_gene: TRBJ1-1

CDR3nt: TGTGCCAGCAGCCAAGGACTAGCGGGAGGCACCGGGGAGCTGTTTTTT
CDR3aa: CASSQGLAGGTGELFF
abundance: -
v_gene: TRBV7-3
d_gene: TRBD2
j_gene: TRBJ2-2

CDR3nt: TGCGCCAGCAGCGGGCAAGGGTCGAACACTGAAGCTTTCTTT
CDR3aa: CASSGQGSNTEAFF
abundance: -
v_gene: TRBV10-2
d_gene: -
j_gene: TRBJ1-1

CDR3nt: TGTGCCAGCTCACCGAATGTCGCGTCGAACACCGGGGAGCTGTTTTTT
CDR3aa: CASSPNVASNTGELFF
abundance: -
v_gene: TRBV18
d_gene: -
j_gene: TRBJ2-2

CDR3nt: TGTGCCTGGAGGCAGCCAGGGACTAGCCGTTACAATGAGCAGTTCTTC
CDR3aa: CAWRQPGTSRYNEQFF
abundance: once
v_gene: TRBV30
d_gene: TRBD2
j_gene: TRBJ2-1

CDR3nt: TGTGCCAGCAGCTTGGTGGGGGAGTGGGAAGAGACCCAGTACTTC
CDR3aa: CASSLVGEWEETQYF
abundance: -
v_gene: TRBV5-4
d_gene: -
j_gene: TRBJ2-5

CDR3nt: TGTGCCACCAGCAGAGATCGCCCCTACGAGCAGTACTTC
CDR3aa: CATSRDRPYEQYF
abundance: once
v_gene: TRBV15
d_gene: -
j_gene: TRBJ2-7

CDR3nt: TGTGCCAGCTCACCAGGGACAGGGATAACCGGGGAGCTGTTTTTT
CDR3aa: CASSPGTGITGELFF
abundance: -
v_gene: TRBV18
d_gene: TRBD1
j_gene: TRBJ2-2

CDR3nt: TGCGCCAGCAGTAAGTCGTCCCATGAAGCTTTCTTT
CDR3aa: CASSKSSHEAFF
abundance: -
v_gene: TRBV10-2
d_gene: -
j_gene: TRBJ1-1

CDR3nt: TGTGCCAGCAGCCAACAACCAACTAGCGGCAGTAGCTCCTACAATGAGCAGTTCTTC
CDR3aa: CASSQQPTSGSSSYNEQFF
abundance: -
v_gene: TRBV4-2
d_gene: TRBD2
j_gene: TRBJ2-1

CDR3nt: TGTGCCAGCTCACCTTATCCGGGACTAGCGGGGCTCACAGATACGCAGTATTTT
CDR3aa: CASSPYPGLAGLTDTQYF
abundance: -
v_gene: TRBV18
d_gene: TRBD2
j_gene: TRBJ2-3

CDR3nt: TGTGCCAGCAGCTCCAGGGGGGAGCTGTTTTTT
CDR3aa: CASSSRGELFF
abundance: -
v_gene: TRBV11-2
d_gene: -
j_gene: TRBJ2-2

CDR3nt: TGCGCCAGCAGCTTAATTAAGAACACTGAAGCTTTCTTT
CDR3aa: CASSLIKNTEAFF
abundance: -
v_gene: TRBV5-1
d_gene: -
j_gene: TRBJ1-1

CDR3nt: TGTGCTAGCAGCCCCGGACTAGCGGGAGGAGATACGCAGTATTTT
CDR3aa: CASSPGLAGGDTQYF
abundance: -
v_gene: TRBV7-7
d_gene: TRBD2
j_gene: TRBJ2-3

CDR3nt: TGCAGTGCTAGGCGGGACACCGAGCAGTACTTC
CDR3aa: CSARRDTEQYF
abundance: -
v_gene: TRBV20-1
d_gene: -
j_gene: TRBJ2-7

CDR3nt: TGTGCCAGCAGCTTAGCCCGGGGACGGTTCCAAGAGACCCAGTACTTC
CDR3aa: CASSLARGRFQETQYF
abundance: -
v_gene: TRBV7-6
d_gene: -
j_gene: TRBJ2-5

CDR3nt: TGTGCCAGCGGGGCCCAGGGTGGGGGGAACACTGAAGCTTTCTTT
CDR3aa: CASGAQGGGNTEAFF
abundance: -
v_gene: TRBV2
d_gene: -
j_gene: TRBJ1-1

CDR3nt: TGCGCCAGCAGCCAAGGCCCTCACTCTGGAAACACCATATATTTT
CDR3aa: CASSQGPHSGNTIYF
abundance: -
v_gene: TRBV4-1
d_gene: -
j_gene: TRBJ1-3

CDR3nt: TGCGCCAGCAGCCCGATAGCGGGAGGGGGCGAGACCCAGTACTTC
CDR3aa: CASSPIAGGGETQYF
abundance: -
v_gene: TRBV5-1
d_gene: TRBD2
j_gene: TRBJ2-5

CDR3nt: TGTGCCAGCAGCCCACGGGGCTTAGCCAACGAGCAGTACTTC
CDR3aa: CASSPRGLANEQYF
abundance: -
v_gene: TRBV7-2
d_gene: -
j_gene: TRBJ2-7

CDR3nt: TGTGCCAGCAGTTTAGGGCAGCGGGGGGGCACAGATACGCAGTATTTT
CDR3aa: CASSLGQRGGTDTQYF
abundance: -
v_gene: TRBV28
d_gene: TRBD2
j_gene: TRBJ2-3

CDR3nt: TGCGCCAGCAGCCAGGGTACAGGAACAACTAATGAAAAACTGTTTTTT
CDR3aa: CASSQGTGTTNEKLFF
abundance: -
v_gene: TRBV4-3
d_gene: -
j_gene: TRBJ1-4

CDR3nt: TGCGCCAGCAGTCTATCCCGCGGGAGCTCCTACAATGAGCAGTTCTTC
CDR3aa: CASSLSRGSSYNEQFF
abundance: -
v_gene: TRBV10-2
d_gene: TRBD2
j_gene: TRBJ2-1

CDR3nt: TGTGCCAGCAGTCCCTCACAAGAGACCCAGTACTTC
CDR3aa: CASSPSQETQYF
abundance: -
v_gene: TRBV28
d_gene: -
j_gene: TRBJ2-5

CDR3nt: TGTGCCAGCAATTCGGCAGGGGGCGATACCTACGAGCAGTACTTC
CDR3aa: CASNSAGGDTYEQYF
abundance: -
v_gene: TRBV28
d_gene: TRBD1
j_gene: TRBJ2-7

CDR3nt: TGTGCCAGCAGTGGGAGGAACACTGAAGCTTTCTTT
CDR3aa: CASSGRNTEAFF
abundance: -
v_gene: TRBV6-5
d_gene: -
j_gene: TRBJ1-1

CDR3nt: TGTGCCAGCAGCCTAACAGGGAGCGGCAATCAGCCCCAGCATTTT
CDR3aa: CASSLTGSGNQPQHF
abundance: -
v_gene: TRBV9
d_gene: -
j_gene: TRBJ1-5

CDR3nt: TGTGCCAGCAGCCAAGATTCTCTACTAGCGGGGTACATGAACACCGGGGAGCTGTTTTTT
CDR3aa: CASSQDSLLAGYMNTGELFF
abundance: -
v_gene: TRBV14
d_gene: TRBD2
j_gene: TRBJ2-2

CDR3nt: TGTGCCAGTTCTGTCGACGTAAGCTCCTACAATGAGCAGTTCTTC
CDR3aa: CASSVDVSSYNEQFF
abundance: few
v_gene: TRBV18
d_gene: -
j_gene: TRBJ2-1

CDR3nt: TGTGCCACGAGTGTTGAGACTCTGAACACCGGGGAGCTGTTTTTT
CDR3aa: CATSVETLNTGELFF
abundance: -
v_gene: TRBV25-1
d_gene: -
j_gene: TRBJ2-2

CDR3nt: TGTGCCAGCAGCCAACAGGAGCAAGAGACCCAGTACTTC
CDR3aa: CASSQQEQETQYF
abundance: -
v_gene: TRBV4-2
d_gene: -
j_gene: TRBJ2-5

CDR3nt: TGTGCCAGCGTCCGGACGGGTTATGGCTACACCTTC
CDR3aa: CASVRTGYGYTF
abundance: -
v_gene: TRBV28
d_gene: -
j_gene: TRBJ1-2

CDR3nt: TGTGCCAGCAGTGAAGAGGTGCGGCGGGAGTGGCTCAATGAGCAGTTCTTC
CDR3aa: CASSEEVRREWLNEQFF
abundance: once
v_gene: TRBV6-1
d_gene: TRBD2
j_gene: TRBJ2-1

CDR3nt: TGTGCCAGCAGGACACAGGGATCTAACTATGGCTACACCTTC
CDR3aa: CASRTQGSNYGYTF
abundance: -
v_gene: TRBV28
d_gene: -
j_gene: TRBJ1-2

CDR3nt: TGTGCCAGCACTAGTTACAATGAGCAGTTCTTC
CDR3aa: CASTSYNEQFF
abundance: -
v_gene: TRBV11-2
d_gene: -
j_gene: TRBJ2-1

CDR3nt: TGTGCCAGCAGCGTGGGTCCTAGCGTCTCAGGCACAGATACGCAGTATTTT
CDR3aa: CASSVGPSVSGTDTQYF
abundance: -
v_gene: TRBV9
d_gene: -
j_gene: TRBJ2-3

CDR3nt: TGTGCCTGGAGGACAGCGACGAACACTGAAGCTTTCTTT
CDR3aa: CAWRTATNTEAFF
abundance: once
v_gene: TRBV30
d_gene: -
j_gene: TRBJ1-1

CDR3nt: TGCAGCGTTGTCATGGCGGCCACTAGCACAGATACGCAGTATTTT
CDR3aa: CSVVMAATSTDTQYF
abundance: -
v_gene: TRBV29-1
d_gene: -
j_gene: TRBJ2-3

CDR3nt: TGTGCCAGCAGCGTGCGGACTAGAGCCCGCGATGAGCAGTTCTTC
CDR3aa: CASSVRTRARDEQFF
abundance: -
v_gene: TRBV9
d_gene: TRBD2
j_gene: TRBJ2-1

CDR3nt: TGCGCCAGCAGCTTAGGCGGTGGGGGTGGATCCGAGCAGTACTTC
CDR3aa: CASSLGGGGGSEQYF
abundance: -
v_gene: TRBV5-1
d_gene: -
j_gene: TRBJ2-7

CDR3nt: TGTGCCAGCAGCTTAACAGGCCAGGGCGGTACTGAAGCTTTCTTT
CDR3aa: CASSLTGQGGTEAFF
abundance: -
v_gene: TRBV7-3
d_gene: -
j_gene: TRBJ1-1

CDR3nt: TGTGCCAGCACCCTCGACAGGGTGAACACTGAAGCTTTCTTT
CDR3aa: CASTLDRVNTEAFF
abundance: -
v_gene: TRBV5-4
d_gene: TRBD1
j_gene: TRBJ1-1

CDR3nt: TGTGCCAGCAGCTTAGGAGGAGGGGAATACGAGCAGTACTTC
CDR3aa: CASSLGGGEYEQYF
abundance: -
v_gene: TRBV7-2
d_gene: -
j_gene: TRBJ2-7

CDR3nt: TGTGCCAGCAGCGAGACTAGCGCATCCTACGAGCAGTACTTC
CDR3aa: CASSETSASYEQYF
abundance: once
v_gene: TRBV9
d_gene: TRBD2
j_gene: TRBJ2-7

CDR3nt: TGTGCCATCAGAACGAGAGACACTGAAGCTTTCTTT
CDR3aa: CAIRTRDTEAFF
abundance: -
v_gene: TRBV10-3
d_gene: -
j_gene: TRBJ1-1